This T cell receptor beta chain was sequenced during a study of OX40 agonist ivuxolimab in advanced cancers. Study results and limitations: Mean expanded clone counts were higher in CD8+ than CD4+ T cells. The study found among the lowest clonal expansion in partial responders at 0.1-3.0 mg/kg.

This clone was counted a single time. Its antigen is as yet unknown. The investigators sampled blood at baseline, at cycle 4 day 1, and at cycle 7 day 1. Sequenced by immunoSEQ multiplex PCR; TCRdb stores in-frame clones only, minus some. The sample contains around 26,000 clones, 70% to 90% of which appear only once. This CDR3 has 12 amino acids. CDR1 and CDR2 (germline): MNHNY, SVGAGI (reference sequence). With 2 bases removed from V and 2 bases from J, the gap between germline ends came to 2 bases. The TCR originated in an adult with an advanced solid tumor such as melanoma, head and neck, liver or kidney cancer. This sequence joins TRBV6-6 and TRBJ2-3; D unclear. Sequenced material: CD4+ or CD8+ T cells sorted from blood, taken in a trial of the OX40 agonist ivuxolimab. CDR3 sequence reads: CASSYATDTQYF. The CDR3 bases are TGTGCCAGCAGTTACGCCACAGATACGCAGTATTTT.